This T cell receptor beta chain was sequenced for a study of CD4+ T cells in melanoma. Findings and limits, study-wide: Diverse differentiation states were reported for melanoma neoantigen-specific CD4+ T cells.

The assay was immunoSEQ multiplex PCR, and TCRdb's table has in-frame clones only and misses some. Of 140,000 or so clones listed, around 90% are singletons. As to this clone: What it binds is not known.

Trimming removed 4 bases from V and 4 bases from J; junction bases left unmatched: 8. Looked up from germline, CDR1 is PRHDT and CDR2 is FYEKMQ (reference sequence). CDR3 size: 15 residues. V usage is TRBV13 and J usage is TRBJ2-5, with 8 bases matching TRBD1. This receptor was obtained from a human donor with melanoma. CDR3 bases: TGTGCCAGCAGCTCCCCTCAGGGGGCGAGAGAGACCCAGTACTTC. Protein product: CASSSPQGARETQYF. The whole variable domain, filled in from reference TRBV13 and TRBJ2-5, reads AAGVIQSPRHLIKEKRETATLKCYPIPRHDTVYWYQQGPGQDPQFLISFYEKMQSDKGSIPDRFSAQQFSDYHSELNMSSLELGDSALYFCASSSPQGARETQYFGPGTRLLVL.